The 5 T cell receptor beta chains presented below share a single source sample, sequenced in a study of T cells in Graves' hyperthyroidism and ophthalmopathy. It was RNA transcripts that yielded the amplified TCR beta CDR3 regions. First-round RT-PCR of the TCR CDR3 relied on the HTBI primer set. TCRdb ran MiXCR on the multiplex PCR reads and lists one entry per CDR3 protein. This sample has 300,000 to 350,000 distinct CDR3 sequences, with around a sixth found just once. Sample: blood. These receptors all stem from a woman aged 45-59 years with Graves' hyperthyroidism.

CDR3 region: CATSRGLAELNTGELFF. CDR3 bases: TGTGCCACCAGCAGGGGTTTAGCGGAACTGAACACCGGGGAGCTGTTTTTT. V is TRBV15 and J is TRBJ2-2, with D possibly matching TRBD2 (6 bases). This CDR3 is built from 17 residues. V was shortened by 3 bases and J by 1 base, with 15 bases between the two germline ends. Germline CDR1 is LNHNV and CDR2 is YYDKDF (reference sequence).

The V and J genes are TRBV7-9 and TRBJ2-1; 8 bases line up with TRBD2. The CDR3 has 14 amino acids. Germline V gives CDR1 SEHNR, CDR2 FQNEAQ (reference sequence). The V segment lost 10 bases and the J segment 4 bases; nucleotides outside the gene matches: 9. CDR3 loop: CATARRGVYNEQFF. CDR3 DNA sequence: TGTGCCACTGCGCGGCGGGGGGTGTACAATGAGCAGTTCTTC.

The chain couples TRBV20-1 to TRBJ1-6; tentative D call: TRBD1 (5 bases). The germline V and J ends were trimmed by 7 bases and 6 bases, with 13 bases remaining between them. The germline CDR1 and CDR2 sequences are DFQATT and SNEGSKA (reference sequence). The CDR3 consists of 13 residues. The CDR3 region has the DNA TGCAGTGTCGTCAGCGACAGTAATTCACCCCTCCACTTT. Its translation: CSVVSDSNSPLHF.

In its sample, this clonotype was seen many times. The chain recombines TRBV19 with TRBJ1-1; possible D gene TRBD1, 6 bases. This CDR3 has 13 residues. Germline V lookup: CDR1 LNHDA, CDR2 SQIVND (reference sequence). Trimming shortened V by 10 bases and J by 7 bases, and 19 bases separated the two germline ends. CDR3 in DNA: TGTGCCACTCTAGACCTGGACAGACATGAAGCTTTCTTT. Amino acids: CATLDLDRHEAFF.

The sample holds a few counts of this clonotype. The CDR3 DNA is TGTGCCAGCACCCAAGGGGGTGCGAGGGGCTACACCTTC. Its protein is CASTQGGARGYTF. The chain recombines TRBV28 with TRBJ1-2; a weak D match, TRBD1 (6 bases). The V and J ends lost 7 bases and 8 bases respectively, with 17 bases between them. Germline CDR1 MDHEN, CDR2 SYDVKM. The CDR3 totals 13 residues.